This passage covers 7 T cell receptor beta chains from one sample sequenced in a study of blood T cell repertoires in COVID-19. Method: immunoSEQ multiplex PCR; TCRdb's copy keeps in-frame clones and lacks some. The top ten hold over 40% of the sample, which has more than 25,000 clones, 75% to 90% seen once. The sample was peripheral blood. The receptor set was obtained from a human donor with acute or convalescent COVID-19. The donor label of this sample is uncertain.

The V call is TRBV24-1, the J call TRBJ2-3; 10 bases fit TRBD1. The V segment lost 7 bases and the J segment 1 base; nucleotides outside the gene matches: 1. The length of the CDR3 is 14 residues. Germline-derived CDR1 and CDR2 are KGHDR and SFDVKD. The CDR3, as DNA: TGTGCCACCAGCGGGACAGGGGGCACAGATACGCAGTATTTT. It is translated as CATSGTGGTDTQYF.

The rearrangement joins TRBV3-1 (or the pseudogene TRBV3-2) to TRBJ2-7, with D hard to call. The CDR3 is 14 residues long. Germline V gene data show CDR1 as LGHDT and CDR2 as YNNKEL (reference sequence). Trimming took off 3 bases at V and 0 bases at J, with 9 bases between the two ends. The CDR3 nucleotides are TGTGCCAGCAGCCATAACGGTTACTCCTACGAGCAGTACTTC. Translated, it gives CASSHNGYSYEQYF.

The rearrangement joins TRBV7-8 to TRBJ1-6; possibly TRBD1 for D (5 bases). The CDR3 contains 16 residues. Between the trimmed V and J ends, which lost 4 bases and 8 bases, there was a span of 18 bases. Per the germline V gene, CDR1 is SGHVS and CDR2 is FQNEAQ. The CDR3 nucleotides read TGTGCCAGCAGCTCAAGGGGCAGCCGTGTTGATTCACCCCTCCACTTT. It translates to CASSSRGSRVDSPLHF.

The CDR3 DNA is TGTGCCACCAGTGATGCCCGGGACAGGAGCACAGATACGCAGTATTTT. Translating it yields CATSDARDRSTDTQYF. V is TRBV24-1 and J is TRBJ2-3; 8 nucleotides align to TRBD1. The CDR3 is 16 residues long. Germline-derived CDR1 and CDR2 are KGHDR and SFDVKD. The V segment lost 3 bases and the J segment 0 bases; nucleotides outside the gene matches: 4.

V usage is TRBV6-5 and J usage is TRBJ2-1; 8 nucleotides agree with TRBD1. The CDR3 spans 12 residues. Germline CDR1 is MNHEY and CDR2 is SVGAGI. J lost 10 bases, V lost 9 bases, and 8 bases had no gene match. In DNA form, the CDR3 reads TGTGCCAGGGACAGGGTGCTGGGGGAGCAGTTCTTC. It yields the protein CARDRVLGEQFF.

The chain uses TRBV4-3 and TRBJ2-1, with 10 bases lining up with TRBD2. The CDR3 loop spans 13 amino acids. With V trimmed by 3 bases and J by 13 bases, 6 bases remained unmatched. CDR1 and CDR2 from the germline V gene are LGHNA and YSLEER. CDR3 residues: CASSQGLAPTQFF. The CDR3 bases are TGCGCCAGCAGCCAGGGACTAGCGCCTACTCAGTTCTTC.

The genes are TRBV29-1 and TRBJ2-3; TRBD1 might be the D (6 bases). V was clipped by 5 bases and J by 8 bases, with 26 bases between them. The V gene's germline CDR1 is SQVTM and CDR2 ANQGSEA. The CDR3 contains 16 residues. In nucleotides, the CDR3 is TGCAGCGTTCCTGGACAGTCCAGAGGACCGAAGGGTACGCAGTATTTT. Translation gives CSVPGQSRGPKGTQYF.